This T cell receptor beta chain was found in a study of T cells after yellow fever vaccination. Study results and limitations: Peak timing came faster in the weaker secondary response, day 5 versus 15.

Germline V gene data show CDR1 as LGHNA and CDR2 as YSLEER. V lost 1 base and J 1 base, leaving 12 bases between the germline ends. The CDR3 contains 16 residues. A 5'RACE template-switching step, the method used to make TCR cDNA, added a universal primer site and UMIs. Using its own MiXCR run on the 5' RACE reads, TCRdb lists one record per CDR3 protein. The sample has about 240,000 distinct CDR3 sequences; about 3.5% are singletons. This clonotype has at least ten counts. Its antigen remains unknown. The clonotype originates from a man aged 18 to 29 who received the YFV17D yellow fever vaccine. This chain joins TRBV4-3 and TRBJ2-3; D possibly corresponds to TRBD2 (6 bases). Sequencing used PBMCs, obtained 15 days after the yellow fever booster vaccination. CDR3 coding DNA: TGCGCCAGCAGCCAAGCCCGGGGGTTGGGCACAGATACGCAGTATTTT. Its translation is CASSQARGLGTDTQYF.